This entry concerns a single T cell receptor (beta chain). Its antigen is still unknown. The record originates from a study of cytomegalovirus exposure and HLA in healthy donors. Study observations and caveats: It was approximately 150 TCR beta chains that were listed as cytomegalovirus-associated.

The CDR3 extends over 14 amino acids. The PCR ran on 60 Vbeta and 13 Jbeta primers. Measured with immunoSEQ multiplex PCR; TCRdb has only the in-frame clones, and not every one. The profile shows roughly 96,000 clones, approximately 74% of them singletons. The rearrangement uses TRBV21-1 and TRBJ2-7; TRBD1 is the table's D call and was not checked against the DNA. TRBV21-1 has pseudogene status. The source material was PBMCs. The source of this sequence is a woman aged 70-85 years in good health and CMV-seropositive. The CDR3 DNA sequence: TGTGCCAGCAGCAAAGGGACACCTTCCTACGAGCAGTACTTC. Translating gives CASSKGTPSYEQYF.